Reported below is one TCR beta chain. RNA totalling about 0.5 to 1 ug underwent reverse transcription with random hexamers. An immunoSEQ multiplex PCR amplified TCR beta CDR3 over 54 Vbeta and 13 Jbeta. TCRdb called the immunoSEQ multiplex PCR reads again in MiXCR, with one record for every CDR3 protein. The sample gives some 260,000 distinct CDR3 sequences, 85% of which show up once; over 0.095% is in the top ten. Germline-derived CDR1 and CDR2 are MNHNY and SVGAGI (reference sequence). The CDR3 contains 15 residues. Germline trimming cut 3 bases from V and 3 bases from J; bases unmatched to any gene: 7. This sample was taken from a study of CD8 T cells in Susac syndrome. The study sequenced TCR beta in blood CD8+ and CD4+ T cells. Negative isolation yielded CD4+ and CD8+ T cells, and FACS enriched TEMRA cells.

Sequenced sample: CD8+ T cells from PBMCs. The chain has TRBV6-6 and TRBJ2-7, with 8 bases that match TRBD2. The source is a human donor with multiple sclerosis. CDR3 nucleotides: TGTGCCAGCAGTTATTCCGGGACTAGACACTACGAGCAGTACTTC. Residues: CASSYSGTRHYEQYF.